The entry below describes one T cell receptor beta chain. Its specificity is unknown. This cohort consisted of healthy bone marrow donors. The sample is drawn from a study of cytomegalovirus exposure and HLA in healthy donors. General study results and limits: There were under 200 TCR beta chains listed as cytomegalovirus-associated. It was reportedly the case that the classifier diagnosed cytomegalovirus status with high specificity and sensitivity. TCR beta V- and J-gene trimming, according to a later analysis, was linked to a missense DCLRE1C variant.

PCR primers comprised 60 Vbeta and 13 Jbeta primers. Here immunoSEQ multiplex PCR was the method, and the copy in TCRdb shows in-frame clones only, minus some. The sample yields about 100,000 clones, 81% seen once. Germline CDR1 is SNHLY and CDR2 is FYNNEI. CDR3 size: 14 residues. V shed 6 bases, J shed 5 bases, and the junction held 8 bases outside the gene matches. The chain carries TRBV2 and TRBJ1-1, with 8 nucleotides matching TRBD1. The sequenced sample was PBMCs. This clonotype originated in a man aged 35-49 years in good health and CMV-seropositive. The CDR3 DNA is TGTGCCAGCAGGACCGGGACAGGAGGGACTGAAGCTTTCTTT. Its protein product is CASRTGTGGTEAFF.